Listed here are 30 T cell receptor beta chains from one sample, sequenced in a study of T cell changes during pregnancy in multiple sclerosis. Sequencing used immunoSEQ multiplex PCR; TCRdb keeps in-frame clones, though not all of them. The repertoire holds tens of thousands of clones, with roughly 92% as singletons. This specimen consisted of CD8+ T cells from peripheral blood mononuclear cells, obtained in the third trimester of pregnancy. These receptors all come from a female donor with multiple sclerosis, enrolled in a pregnancy study.

The V and J genes are TRBV5-6 and TRBJ1-5, with 11 positions matching TRBD1. The CDR3 has 14 residues. J lost 8 bases, V lost 2 bases, and 3 bases had no gene match. CDR1 is SGHDT and CDR2 is YYEEEE in the germline V gene. CDR3 coding DNA: TGTGCCAGCAGCTTTGGGACAGGGGGAAAGCCCCAGCATTTT. This translates into CASSFGTGGKPQHF.

The chain employs TRBV11-2 and TRBJ2-5, with D uncertain. Germline CDR1 is SGHAT and CDR2 is FQNNGV. Trimming took 6 bases from V and 1 from J, leaving 18 bases between them. The CDR3 totals 16 residues. CDR3 sequence: CASSPPLSRLQETQYF. Here the CDR3 DNA reads TGTGCCAGCAGTCCACCCCTTAGCCGTCTCCAAGAGACCCAGTACTTC.

The chain carries TRBV7-9 and TRBJ1-2; 8 nucleotides agree with TRBD1. This CDR3 is 16 amino acids long. J lost 0 bases, V lost 3 bases, and 6 bases had no gene match. Germline lookup yields CDR1 SEHNR and CDR2 FQNEAQ (reference sequence). The CDR3 DNA sequence: TGTGCCAGCAGCTTCAGGGGGCGCGGGACTAACTATGGCTACACCTTC. Amino acid sequence: CASSFRGRGTNYGYTF. The full variable domain, in which reference TRBV7-9 and TRBJ1-2 provide the parts outside the CDR3, is DTGVSQNPRHKITKRGQNVTFRCDPISEHNRLYWYRQTLGQGPEFLTYFQNEAQLEKSRLLSDRFSAERPKGSFSTLEIQRTEQGDSAMYLCASSFRGRGTNYGYTFGSGTRLTVV.

The CDR3 loop is CASSEYGTGVTGELFF. For the CDR3, the DNA is TGTGCCAGCAGTGAATACGGGACAGGAGTTACCGGGGAGCTGTTTTTT. This chain uses TRBV25-1 with TRBJ2-2; 8 nucleotides align to TRBD1. V was clipped by 0 bases and J by 5 bases; unmatched bases: 5. The germline V gene has CDR1 MGHDK and CDR2 SYGVNS. This CDR3 comprises 16 residues.

The genes are TRBV5-5 and TRBJ2-5; D is uncertain. Looked up from germline, CDR1 is SGHKS and CDR2 is YYEKEE (reference sequence). This CDR3 has 12 amino acids. Trimming cost V 2 bases and J 3 bases, with 5 bases left between them. The CDR3 is CASSLGEETQYF. The CDR3 DNA reads as TGTGCCAGCAGCTTAGGAGAAGAGACCCAGTACTTC.

The rearrangement joins TRBV7-9 to TRBJ2-3, with D unresolved. The V and J ends lost 5 bases and 0 bases respectively, with 3 bases between them. The CDR3 is 12 residues long. Germline CDR1 reads SEHNR; CDR2 reads FQNEAQ (reference sequence). CDR3: CASSLSTDTQYF. CDR3 nucleotides: TGTGCCAGCAGCCTAAGCACAGATACGCAGTATTTT.

This clone was picked up one time. The V call is TRBV28, the J call TRBJ2-7, with 8 bases fitting TRBD1. The CDR3 runs 17 residues. Germline V lookup: CDR1 MDHEN, CDR2 SYDVKM. After removal of 4 bases from V and 2 bases from J, the junction contained 13 bases not matched to a gene. This CDR3 reads CASSSPLGQGFAYEQYF. DNA of the CDR3: TGTGCCAGCAGTTCACCCTTAGGACAGGGTTTTGCCTACGAGCAGTACTTC.

The rearrangement uses TRBV27 and TRBJ1-5; D is unresolved. CDR1 is MNHEY, CDR2 SMNVEV, per germline (reference sequence). The length of the CDR3 is 15 residues. Trimming took off 1 base at V and 0 bases at J, with 7 bases between the two ends. The CDR3 region has the DNA TGTGCCAGCAGTTTATTCGGTAATAGCAATCAGCCCCAGCATTTT. Translating it yields CASSLFGNSNQPQHF.

The CDR3 here is CATSIRGGRIDEQFF. The CDR3 DNA is TGTGCCACCAGCATCCGGGGAGGACGGATCGATGAGCAGTTCTTC. V usage is TRBV15 and J usage is TRBJ2-1; maybe TRBD2 (6 bases). V was trimmed by 4 bases and J by 8 bases, leaving 18 bases between them. This CDR3 has 15 amino acids. Germline assignment: CDR1 LNHNV and CDR2 YYDKDF (reference sequence).

This clone was observed a few times. The V and J genes are TRBV27 and TRBJ1-1; 9 bases match TRBD1. Germline V gene lookup returns CDR1 MNHEY and CDR2 SMNVEV (reference sequence). This CDR3 spans 14 amino acids. J gave up 1 base and V 4 bases, and 1 base lay outside the gene matches. The CDR3 DNA sequence: TGTGCCAGCAGTTGGACAGGGGAGAACACTGAAGCTTTCTTT. It yields the protein CASSWTGENTEAFF.

The chain couples TRBV10-3 to TRBJ2-7, with 13 bases lining up with TRBD2. The CDR3 totals 14 residues. Germline V gives CDR1 ENHRY, CDR2 SYGVKD. V lost 6 bases and J lost 4; bases outside the gene matches: 3. CDR3 in amino acids: CAISPGLAGYEQYF. The CDR3 DNA reads as TGTGCCATCAGCCCGGGACTAGCGGGATACGAGCAGTACTTC.

V is TRBV29-1 and J is TRBJ1-2; D uncertain. Germline loops: CDR1 SQVTM, CDR2 ANQGSEA. This CDR3 region has 12 residues. With 2 bases removed from V and 4 bases from J, the gap between germline ends came to 8 bases. The CDR3 coding sequence is TGCAGCGTTGAACCCGGTCCCTATGGCTACACCTTC. It specifies CSVEPGPYGYTF. The whole variable domain, remainder taken from reference TRBV29-1 and TRBJ1-2, is SAVISQKPSRDICQRGTSLTIQCQVDSQVTMMFWYRQQPGQSLTLIATANQGSEATYESGFVIDKFPISRPNLTFSTLTVSNMSPEDSSIYLCSVEPGPYGYTFGSGTRLTVV.

This clone was seen once. V and J are TRBV6-6 and TRBJ2-1; D ambiguous. Trimming left V 6 bases short and J 2 bases short, with 17 bases between. Per germline, CDR1 MNHNY and CDR2 SVGAGI (reference sequence). This CDR3 spans 16 amino acids. In nucleotides, the CDR3 is TGTGCCAGCAGCCAACGGTCGCGATTTCCCTACAATGAGCAGTTCTTC. Protein: CASSQRSRFPYNEQFF.

The chain combines TRBV7-9 with TRBJ1-1; TRBD1 matches at 8 bases. The germline gives CDR1 SEHNR, CDR2 FQNEAQ (reference sequence). Losses at the gene ends were 5 bases for V and 3 bases for J; bases not matched to a gene: 5. This CDR3 region has 14 residues. Here the CDR3 DNA reads TGTGCCAGCAGCACTCGGACAGGGTACACTGAAGCTTTCTTT. It codes for CASSTRTGYTEAFF. Looking up the rest from reference TRBV7-9 and TRBJ1-1 gives the full variable domain: DTGVSQNPRHKITKRGQNVTFRCDPISEHNRLYWYRQTLGQGPEFLTYFQNEAQLEKSRLLSDRFSAERPKGSFSTLEIQRTEQGDSAMYLCASSTRTGYTEAFFGQGTRLTVV.

The V gene is TRBV13, the J gene TRBJ2-7; 7 bases are a match to TRBD2. Germline V gene lookup returns CDR1 PRHDT and CDR2 FYEKMQ (reference sequence). The CDR3 covers 14 residues. V lost 2 bases to trimming and J lost 3 bases; unmatched junction nucleotides: 4. The CDR3 DNA follows: TGTGCCAGCAGCTTAAGCCTAGCGGTCTACGAGCAGTACTTC. This gives the protein CASSLSLAVYEQYF.

This chain links TRBV4-3 with TRBJ1-2; a possible D gene is TRBD1 (5 bases). V was clipped by 0 bases and J by 7 bases, with 15 bases between them. The CDR3 extends over 15 amino acids. Germline values: CDR1 LGHNA, CDR2 YSLEER. Here the CDR3 DNA reads TGCGCCAGCAGCCAAGATTGGGCAGGGCCGGGTGGCTACACCTTC. Translating it yields CASSQDWAGPGGYTF.

The chain has TRBV5-5 and TRBJ2-7, with a possible D match to TRBD1 (7 bases). The CDR3 spans 17 residues. Germline CDR1 SGHKS, CDR2 YYEKEE (reference sequence). Trimming cost V 4 bases and J 0 bases, with 20 bases left between them. The DNA of the CDR3 is TGTGCCAGCAGCCGGGGGACAGCCGCAGTCTTCTCCTACGAGCAGTACTTC. Protein sequence: CASSRGTAAVFSYEQYF.

V is TRBV7-9 and J is TRBJ2-3; D is possibly TRBD2 (6 bases). Germline V gives CDR1 SEHNR, CDR2 FQNEAQ (reference sequence). The CDR3 covers 16 residues. Trimming pared 1 base from V and 2 bases from J, leaving 13 bases between. CDR3 in DNA: TGTGCCAGCAGCTTAGACGGCGGGATCTCCACAGATACGCAGTATTTT. Encoded protein: CASSLDGGISTDTQYF.

This clone was detected a few times. V is TRBV27 and J is TRBJ1-2; TRBD1 matches 7 bases. With V trimmed by 3 bases and J by 2 bases, 3 bases remained unmatched. The CDR3 consists of 14 residues. Germline V lookup: CDR1 MNHEY, CDR2 SMNVEV (reference sequence). The CDR3 loop reads CASSLEGANYGYTF. DNA of the CDR3: TGTGCCAGCAGTTTGGAGGGGGCAAACTATGGCTACACCTTC.

The V and J genes are TRBV7-2 and TRBJ2-5; the D gene is possibly TRBD2 (6 bases). This CDR3 comprises 15 residues. V was trimmed by 2 bases and J by 4 bases, leaving 14 bases between them. CDR1 and CDR2 from the germline V gene are SGHTA and FQGNSA. CDR3 region: CASSLQGGGRETQYF. CDR3 nucleotide sequence: TGTGCCAGCAGCTTACAGGGAGGAGGAAGAGAGACCCAGTACTTC.

The V and J genes are TRBV18 and TRBJ1-5; D remains ambiguous. Germline CDR1 reads KGHSH; CDR2 reads LQKENI. The CDR3 is 15 amino acids. The V gene lost 2 bases and the J gene lost 8 bases, with 16 bases spanning the gap. The CDR3 DNA reads as TGTGCCAGCTCACCAGAGGGTGCTAGGTACGAGCCCCAGCATTTT. This translates into CASSPEGARYEPQHF. Drawing the rest from reference TRBV18 and TRBJ1-5, the complete variable domain is NAGVMQNPRHLVRRRGQEARLRCSPMKGHSHVYWYRQLPEEGLKFMVYLQKENIIDESGMPKERFSAEFPKEGPSILRIQQVVRGDSAAYFCASSPEGARYEPQHFGDGTRLSIL.

The V and J genes are TRBV9 and TRBJ2-7, with D unresolved. Germline V gives CDR1 SGDLS, CDR2 YYNGEE. CDR3 length: 14 residues. The V end lost 8 bases, the J end lost 3 bases, and 18 bases lay between the germline ends. In nucleotides, the CDR3 is TGTGCCAGTTCTCGTTACGACTCCTACTACGAGCAGTACTTC. This gives the protein CASSRYDSYYEQYF.

This chain connects TRBV29-1 to TRBJ2-3, with TRBD1 identical over 10 bases. Per the germline V gene, CDR1 is SQVTM and CDR2 is ANQGSEA. V shed 5 bases, J shed 1 base, and the junction held 6 bases outside the gene matches. This CDR3 is 15 amino acids long. The CDR3 loop reads CSVPGTGDGTDTQYF. In DNA form, the CDR3 reads TGCAGCGTTCCCGGGACAGGGGATGGCACAGATACGCAGTATTTT.

This clone was found once. The rearrangement uses TRBV4-3 and TRBJ2-1; 10 bases fit TRBD2. Germline V lookup: CDR1 LGHNA, CDR2 YSLEER. Trimming removed 4 bases from V and 4 bases from J; junction bases left unmatched: 22. The CDR3 runs to 21 residues. The CDR3 DNA sequence: TGCGCCAGCAGCCCAGACCTAGTAGCGGGAGGACGCGGGGGGGCATACAATGAGCAGTTCTTC. It translates to CASSPDLVAGGRGGAYNEQFF.

This chain links TRBV19 with TRBJ2-5; weak D call: TRBD2 (7 bases). Deletions cut 6 bases from V and 3 bases from J, with 14 bases between. CDR1 LNHDA and CDR2 SQIVND come from the germline V gene (reference sequence). The CDR3 totals 14 residues. The CDR3, as DNA: TGTGCCAGTAGAATGGGGGGGGCCAAAGAGACCCAGTACTTC. Its protein product is CASRMGGAKETQYF.

V is TRBV27 and J is TRBJ2-4, with 10 positions matching TRBD1. Per germline, CDR1 MNHEY and CDR2 SMNVEV (reference sequence). CDR3 size: 13 residues. With 6 bases clipped from V and 7 bases from J, the junction kept 3 bases outside the gene matches. The CDR3 loop is CASRGQGENIQYF. CDR3 coding DNA: TGTGCCAGCAGAGGACAGGGGGAGAACATTCAGTACTTC.

Regarding this clone: Other DNA sequences in the same sample also yield this CDR3. The V and J genes are TRBV6-5 and TRBJ2-5; TRBD1 agrees at 7 bases. The CDR3 loop spans 14 amino acids. The J segment lost 3 bases and the V segment lost 5 bases, leaving 6 bases of the junction unmatched. CDR1 MNHEY and CDR2 SVGAGI come from the germline V gene. As DNA, the CDR3 is TGTGCCAGCAGTCGGACAGGTCAAGAAGAGACCCAGTACTTC. Translation: CASSRTGQEETQYF.

The chain combines TRBV5-1 with TRBJ1-1; D perhaps matches TRBD1 (6 bases). CDR3 length: 13 residues. Germline assignment: CDR1 SGHRS and CDR2 YFSETQ. V lost 0 bases and J 7 bases, leaving 10 bases between the germline ends. The chain's CDR3 is CASSLVTGGEAFF. In DNA form, the CDR3 reads TGCGCCAGCAGCTTGGTGACAGGTGGTGAAGCTTTCTTT.

The CDR3 spells CASSLEQGGQPQHF. Here the CDR3 DNA reads TGTGCCAGCAGCTTAGAACAGGGGGGTCAGCCCCAGCATTTT. This rearrangement joins TRBV7-9 to TRBJ1-5, with 8 nucleotides matching TRBD1. Trimming at V came to 1 base and at J to 6 bases, leaving 2 bases not matched to a gene. The CDR3 extends over 14 amino acids. Germline V gives CDR1 SEHNR, CDR2 FQNEAQ (reference sequence).

This CDR3 reads CASSLHLGTLSSYEQYF. The DNA of the CDR3 is TGTGCCAGCAGTTTACACCTCGGGACACTCAGCTCCTACGAGCAGTACTTC. The V call is TRBV27, the J call TRBJ2-7; a weak D match, TRBD1 (6 bases). This CDR3 spans 17 amino acids. In germline, CDR1 is MNHEY, CDR2 SMNVEV (reference sequence). V lost 2 bases and J lost 0, with 17 bases in between.